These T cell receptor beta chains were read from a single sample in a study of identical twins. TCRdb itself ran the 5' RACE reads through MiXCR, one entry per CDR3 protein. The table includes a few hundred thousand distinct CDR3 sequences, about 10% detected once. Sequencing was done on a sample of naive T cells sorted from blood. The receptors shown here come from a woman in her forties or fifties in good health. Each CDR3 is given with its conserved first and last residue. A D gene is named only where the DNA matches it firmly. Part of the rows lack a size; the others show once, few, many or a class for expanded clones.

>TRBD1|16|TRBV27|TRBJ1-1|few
CASSLKTGAMNTEAFF
TGTGCCAGCAGTTTAAAGACAGGGGCCATGAACACTGAAGCTTTCTTT
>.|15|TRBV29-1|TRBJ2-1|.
CSAEGRTHNYNEQFF
TGCAGCGCCGAAGGGAGGACTCACAACTACAATGAGCAGTTCTTC
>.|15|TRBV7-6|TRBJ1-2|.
CASSLETGTNYGYTF
TGTGCCAGCAGCTTAGAAACAGGGACGAACTATGGCTACACCTTC
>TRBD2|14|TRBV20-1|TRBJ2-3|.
CSASIGRAGDTQYF
TGCAGTGCTTCGATCGGGAGGGCCGGGGATACGCAGTATTTT
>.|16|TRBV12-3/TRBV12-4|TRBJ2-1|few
CASSWARTALYNEQFF
TGTGCCAGCAGTTGGGCCCGGACTGCTCTCTACAATGAGCAGTTCTTC
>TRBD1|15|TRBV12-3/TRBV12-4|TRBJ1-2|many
CASSFGRGLDYGYTF
TGTGCCAGCAGTTTCGGAAGGGGGCTGGACTATGGCTACACCTTC
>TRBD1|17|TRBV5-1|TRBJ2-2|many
CASSHNRGATSSGELFF
TGCGCCAGCAGTCATAACAGGGGAGCTACCTCGTCCGGGGAGCTGTTTTTT
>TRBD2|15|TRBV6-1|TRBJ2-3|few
CASSLAGGILDTQYF
TGTGCCAGCAGTCTAGCGGGAGGCATTTTGGATACGCAGTATTTT
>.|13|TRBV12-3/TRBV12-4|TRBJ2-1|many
CASSLISYNEQFF
TGTGCCAGCAGTCTAATCTCCTACAATGAGCAGTTCTTC
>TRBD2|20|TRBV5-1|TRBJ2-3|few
CASSLTPIGTSGSQESAQYF
TGCGCCAGCAGTCTAACCCCTATCGGGACTAGCGGGAGCCAAGAGTCAGCGCAGTATTTT
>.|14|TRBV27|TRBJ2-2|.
CASSFFPQTGELFF
TGTGCCAGCAGTTTCTTTCCACAGACCGGGGAGCTGTTTTTT
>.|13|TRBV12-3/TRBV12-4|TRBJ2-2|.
CASSSPWPGELFF
TGTGCCAGCAGTTCCCCTTGGCCCGGGGAGCTGTTTTTT
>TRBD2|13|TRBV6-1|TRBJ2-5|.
CASRNAGEETQYF
TGTGCCAGCAGGAATGCGGGAGAAGAGACCCAGTACTTC
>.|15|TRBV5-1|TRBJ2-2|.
CASSPTNPNTGELFF
TGCGCCAGCAGTCCCACTAACCCGAACACCGGGGAGCTGTTTTTT
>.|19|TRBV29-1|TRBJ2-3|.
CSVEEPQGDPGQGTDTQYF
TGCAGCGTTGAAGAGCCCCAGGGAGACCCAGGACAAGGCACAGATACGCAGTATTTT